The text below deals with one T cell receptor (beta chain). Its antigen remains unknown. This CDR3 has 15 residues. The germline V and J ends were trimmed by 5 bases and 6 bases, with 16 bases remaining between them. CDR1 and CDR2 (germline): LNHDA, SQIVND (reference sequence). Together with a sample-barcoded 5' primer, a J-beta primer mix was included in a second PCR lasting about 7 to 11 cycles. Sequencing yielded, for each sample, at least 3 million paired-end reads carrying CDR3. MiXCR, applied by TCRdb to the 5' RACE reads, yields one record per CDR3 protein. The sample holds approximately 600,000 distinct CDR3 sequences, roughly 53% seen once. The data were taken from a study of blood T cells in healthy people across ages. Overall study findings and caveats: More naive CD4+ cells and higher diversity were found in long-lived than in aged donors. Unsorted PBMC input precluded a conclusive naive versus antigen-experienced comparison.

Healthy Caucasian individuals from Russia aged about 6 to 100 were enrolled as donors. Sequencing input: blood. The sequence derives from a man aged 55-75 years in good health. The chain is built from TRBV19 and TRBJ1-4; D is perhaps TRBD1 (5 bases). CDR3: CASSRGRDGYEKLFF. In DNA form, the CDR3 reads TGTGCCAGTAGTCGTGGCCGGGACGGCTATGAAAAACTGTTTTTT.